The present TCR beta chain was sequenced within a study of CD8 T cells in Susac syndrome. General observations from the study: The study acknowledged a relatively small number of individuals in its TCR sequencing and HLA analysis.

In blood CD8+ and CD4+ T cells, TCR beta underwent sequencing. The patients serving as multiple sclerosis controls were treatment-naive. They had stable or active relapsing-remitting disease and fulfilled revised McDonald criteria. CD8+ and CD4+ T cells were negatively isolated; TEMRA cells were FACS-enriched. Regarding this clonotype: No antigen is known for it.

V lost 2 bases and J lost 7, with 9 bases in between. CDR3 length: 13 residues. Germline V CDR1 and CDR2: ENHRY, SYGVKD. An input of about 0.5 to 1 ug of RNA was subjected to reverse transcription using random hexamers. TCRdb processed the immunoSEQ multiplex PCR reads anew with MiXCR; each CDR3 protein has one entry. The table includes around 190,000 distinct CDR3 sequences, approximately 95% detected once. Sequenced input: CD8+ T cells from PBMCs. The chain joins TRBV10-3 to TRBJ1-5, with D perhaps matching TRBD1 (5 bases). The clonotype comes from a human donor with multiple sclerosis. CDR3 sequence reads: CAISERGEQPQHF. The CDR3 nucleotides read TGTGCCATCAGTGAGAGGGGAGAGCAGCCCCAGCATTTT.